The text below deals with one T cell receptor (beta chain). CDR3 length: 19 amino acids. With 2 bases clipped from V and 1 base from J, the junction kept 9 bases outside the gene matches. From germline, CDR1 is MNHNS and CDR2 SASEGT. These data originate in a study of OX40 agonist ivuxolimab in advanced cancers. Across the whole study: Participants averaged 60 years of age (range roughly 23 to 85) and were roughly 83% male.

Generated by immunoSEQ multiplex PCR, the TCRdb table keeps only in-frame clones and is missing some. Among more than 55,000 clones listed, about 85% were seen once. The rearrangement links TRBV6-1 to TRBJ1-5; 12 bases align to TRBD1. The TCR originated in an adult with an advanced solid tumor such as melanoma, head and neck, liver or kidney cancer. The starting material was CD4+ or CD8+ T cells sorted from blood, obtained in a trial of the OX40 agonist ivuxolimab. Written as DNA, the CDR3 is TGTGCCAGCAGTGAAATTATTGGGACAGGGGGCCGCAGCAATCAGCCCCAGCATTTT. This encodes CASSEIIGTGGRSNQPQHF.